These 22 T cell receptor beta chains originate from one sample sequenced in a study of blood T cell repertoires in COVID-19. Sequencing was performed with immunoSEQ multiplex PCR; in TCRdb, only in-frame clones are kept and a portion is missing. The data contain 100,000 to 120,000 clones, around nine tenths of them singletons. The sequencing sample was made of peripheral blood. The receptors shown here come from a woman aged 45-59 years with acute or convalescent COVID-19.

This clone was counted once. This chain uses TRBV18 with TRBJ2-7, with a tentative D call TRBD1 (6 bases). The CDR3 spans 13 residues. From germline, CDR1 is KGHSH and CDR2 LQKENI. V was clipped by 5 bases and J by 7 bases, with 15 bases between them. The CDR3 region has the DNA TGTGCCAGCTCAGGTACAGGGTCCGGGGAGCAGTACTTC. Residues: CASSGTGSGEQYF. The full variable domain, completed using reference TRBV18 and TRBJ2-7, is NAGVMQNPRHLVRRRGQEARLRCSPMKGHSHVYWYRQLPEEGLKFMVYLQKENIIDESGMPKERFSAEFPKEGPSILRIQQVVRGDSAAYFCASSGTGSGEQYFGPGTRLTVT.

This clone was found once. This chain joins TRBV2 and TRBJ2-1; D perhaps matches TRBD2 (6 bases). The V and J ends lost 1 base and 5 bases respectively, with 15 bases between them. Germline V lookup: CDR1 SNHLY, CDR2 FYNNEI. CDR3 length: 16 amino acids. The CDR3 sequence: CASSEEALAPHNEQFF. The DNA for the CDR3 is TGTGCCAGCAGTGAAGAGGCTCTAGCGCCGCACAATGAGCAGTTCTTC.

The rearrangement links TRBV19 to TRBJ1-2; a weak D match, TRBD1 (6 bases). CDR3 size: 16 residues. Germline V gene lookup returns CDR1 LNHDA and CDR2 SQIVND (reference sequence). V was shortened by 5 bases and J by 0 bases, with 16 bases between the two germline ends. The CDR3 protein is CASSSTRQAPNYGYTF. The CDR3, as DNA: TGTGCCAGTAGTTCCACTCGACAGGCGCCTAACTATGGCTACACCTTC.

The CDR3 nucleotides are TGTGCCAGCAGCGCCAATCCGGAGCGGGAGACCCAGTACTTC. Amino acid sequence: CASSANPERETQYF. The rearrangement joins TRBV13 to TRBJ2-5; TRBD2 is a possible D gene (5 bases). This CDR3 has 14 residues. Germline V gene data show CDR1 as PRHDT and CDR2 as FYEKMQ (reference sequence). V lost 5 bases and J 5 bases, leaving 15 bases between the germline ends.

The CDR3 spells CASLTNMNTGELFF. CDR3 nucleotide sequence: TGTGCCAGCCTGACAAATATGAACACCGGGGAGCTGTTTTTT. The rearrangement uses TRBV2 and TRBJ2-2; unclear D gene. Germline CDR1 reads SNHLY; CDR2 reads FYNNEI. V was pared by 8 bases and J by 1 base, with 11 bases between. The CDR3 loop spans 14 amino acids.

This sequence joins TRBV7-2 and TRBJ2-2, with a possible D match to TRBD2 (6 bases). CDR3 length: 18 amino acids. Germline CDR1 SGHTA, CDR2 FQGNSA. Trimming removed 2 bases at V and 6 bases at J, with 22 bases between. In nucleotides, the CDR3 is TGTGCCAGCAGCTTAACCACTAGCCCCCTTAGTGTTGCCGGGGAGCTGTTTTTT. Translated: CASSLTTSPLSVAGELFF.

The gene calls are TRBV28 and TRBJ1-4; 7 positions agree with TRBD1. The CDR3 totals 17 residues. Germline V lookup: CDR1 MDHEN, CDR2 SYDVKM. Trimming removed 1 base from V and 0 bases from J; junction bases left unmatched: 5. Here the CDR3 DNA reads TGTGCCAGCAGTTTATCGGAGGGGGCAGCAACTAATGAAAAACTGTTTTTT. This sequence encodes CASSLSEGAATNEKLFF.

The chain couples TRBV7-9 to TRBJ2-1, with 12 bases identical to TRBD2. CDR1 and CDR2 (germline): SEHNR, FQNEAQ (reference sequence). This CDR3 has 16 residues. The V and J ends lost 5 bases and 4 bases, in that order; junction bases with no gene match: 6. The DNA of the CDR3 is TGTGCCAGCAGCCCTAGCGGGAGGGCGGAATACAATGAGCAGTTCTTC. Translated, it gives CASSPSGRAEYNEQFF.

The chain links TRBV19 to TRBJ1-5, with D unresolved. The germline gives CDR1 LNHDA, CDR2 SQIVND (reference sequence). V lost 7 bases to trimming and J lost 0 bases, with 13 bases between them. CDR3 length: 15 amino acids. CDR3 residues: CASKSSMNSNQPQHF. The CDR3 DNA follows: TGTGCCAGTAAAAGCTCGATGAATAGCAATCAGCCCCAGCATTTT.

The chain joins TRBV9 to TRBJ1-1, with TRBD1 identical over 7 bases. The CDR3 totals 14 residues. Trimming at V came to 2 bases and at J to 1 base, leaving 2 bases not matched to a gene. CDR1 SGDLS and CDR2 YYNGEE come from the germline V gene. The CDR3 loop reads CASSVDRANTEAFF. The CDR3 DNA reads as TGTGCCAGCAGCGTTGACAGGGCGAACACTGAAGCTTTCTTT.

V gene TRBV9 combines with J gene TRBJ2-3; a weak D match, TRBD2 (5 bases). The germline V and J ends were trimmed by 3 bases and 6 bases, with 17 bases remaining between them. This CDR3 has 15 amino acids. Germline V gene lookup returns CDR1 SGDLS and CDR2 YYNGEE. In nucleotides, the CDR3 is TGTGCCAGCAGCGGCCAGAGAACTGGCGGGGATACGCAGTATTTT. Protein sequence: CASSGQRTGGDTQYF.

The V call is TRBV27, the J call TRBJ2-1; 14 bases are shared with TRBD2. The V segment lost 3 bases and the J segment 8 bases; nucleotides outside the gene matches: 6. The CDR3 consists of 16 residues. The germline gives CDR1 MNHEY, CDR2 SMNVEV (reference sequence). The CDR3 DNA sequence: TGTGCCAGCAGTTTCGACCCGGGACTAGCGGGGGATGAGCAGTTCTTC. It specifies CASSFDPGLAGDEQFF.

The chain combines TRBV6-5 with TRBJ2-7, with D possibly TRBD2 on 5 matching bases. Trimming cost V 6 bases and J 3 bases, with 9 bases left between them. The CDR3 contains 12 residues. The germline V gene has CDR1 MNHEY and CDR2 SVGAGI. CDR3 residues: CASRRENYEQYF. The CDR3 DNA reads TGTGCCAGCAGAAGGGAGAACTACGAGCAGTACTTC.

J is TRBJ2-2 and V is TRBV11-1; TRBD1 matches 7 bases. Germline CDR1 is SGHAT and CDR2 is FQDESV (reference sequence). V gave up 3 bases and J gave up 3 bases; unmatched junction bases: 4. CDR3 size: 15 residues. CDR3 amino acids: CASSLTTGYTGELFF. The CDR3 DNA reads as TGTGCCAGCAGCTTGACGACAGGGTACACCGGGGAGCTGTTTTTT.

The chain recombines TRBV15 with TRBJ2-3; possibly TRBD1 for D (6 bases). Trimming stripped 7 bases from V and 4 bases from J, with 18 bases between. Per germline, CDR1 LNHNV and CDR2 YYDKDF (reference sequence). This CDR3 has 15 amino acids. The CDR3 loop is CATNGRGVSADTQYF. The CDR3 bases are TGTGCCACCAACGGCAGGGGAGTAAGTGCAGATACGCAGTATTTT.

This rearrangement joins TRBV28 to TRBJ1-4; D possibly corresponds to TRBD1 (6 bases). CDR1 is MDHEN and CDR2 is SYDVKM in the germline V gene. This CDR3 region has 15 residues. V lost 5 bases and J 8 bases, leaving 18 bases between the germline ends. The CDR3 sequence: CASSLPGGLREKLFF. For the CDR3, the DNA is TGTGCCAGCAGTCTCCCGGGGGGCCTGCGGGAAAAACTGTTTTTT. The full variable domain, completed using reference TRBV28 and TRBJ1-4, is DVKVTQSSRYLVKRTGEKVFLECVQDMDHENMFWYRQDPGLGLRLIYFSYDVKMKEKGDIPEGYSVSREKKERFSLILESASTNQTSMYLCASSLPGGLREKLFFGSGTQLSVL.

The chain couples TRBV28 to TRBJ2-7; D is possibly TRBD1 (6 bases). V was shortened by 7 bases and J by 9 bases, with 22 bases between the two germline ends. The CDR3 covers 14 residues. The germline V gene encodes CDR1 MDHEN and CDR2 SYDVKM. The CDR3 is CASTSGTRVLGQYF. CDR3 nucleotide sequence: TGTGCCAGCACCTCCGGGACAAGAGTTTTGGGGCAGTACTTC.

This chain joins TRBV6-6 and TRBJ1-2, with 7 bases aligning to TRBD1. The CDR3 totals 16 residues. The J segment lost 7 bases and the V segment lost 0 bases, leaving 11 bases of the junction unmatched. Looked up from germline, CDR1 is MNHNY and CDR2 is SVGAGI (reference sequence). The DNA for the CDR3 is TGTGCCAGCAGTTACTCGCAACGGGGACAGATGGCTGGCTACACCTTC. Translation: CASSYSQRGQMAGYTF.

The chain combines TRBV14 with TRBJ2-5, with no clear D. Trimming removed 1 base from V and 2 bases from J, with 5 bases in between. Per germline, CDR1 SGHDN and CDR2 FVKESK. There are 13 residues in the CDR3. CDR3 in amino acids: CASSQGLQETQYF. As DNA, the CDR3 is TGTGCCAGCAGCCAAGGACTTCAAGAGACCCAGTACTTC.

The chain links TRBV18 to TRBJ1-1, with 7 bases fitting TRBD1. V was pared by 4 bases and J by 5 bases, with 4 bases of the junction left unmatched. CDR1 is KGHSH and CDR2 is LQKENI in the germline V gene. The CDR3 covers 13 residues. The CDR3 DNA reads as TGTGCCAGCTCACGGTCAGGGGGAACTGAAGCTTTCTTT. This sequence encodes CASSRSGGTEAFF.

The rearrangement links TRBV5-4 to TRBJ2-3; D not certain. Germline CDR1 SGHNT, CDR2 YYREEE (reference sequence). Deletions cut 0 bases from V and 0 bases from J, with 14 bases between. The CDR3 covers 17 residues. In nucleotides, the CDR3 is TGTGCCAGCAGCTTGGGGGCACCGACCACCAGCACAGATACGCAGTATTTT. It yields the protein CASSLGAPTTSTDTQYF.

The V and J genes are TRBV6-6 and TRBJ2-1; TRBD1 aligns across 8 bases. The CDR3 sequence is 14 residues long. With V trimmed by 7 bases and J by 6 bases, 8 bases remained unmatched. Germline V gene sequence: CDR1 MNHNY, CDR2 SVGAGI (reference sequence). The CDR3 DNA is TGTGCCAGCAAGTTGGGGACAGGAATCAATGAGCAGTTCTTC. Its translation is CASKLGTGINEQFF.